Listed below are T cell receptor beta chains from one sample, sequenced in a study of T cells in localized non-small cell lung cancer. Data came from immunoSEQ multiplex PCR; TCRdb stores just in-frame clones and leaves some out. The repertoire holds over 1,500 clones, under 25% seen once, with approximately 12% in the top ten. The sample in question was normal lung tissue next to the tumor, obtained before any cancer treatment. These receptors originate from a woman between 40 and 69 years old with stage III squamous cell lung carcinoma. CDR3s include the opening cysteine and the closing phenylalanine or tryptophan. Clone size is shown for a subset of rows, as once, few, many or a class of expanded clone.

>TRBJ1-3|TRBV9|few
CASSVETLRGTIYF
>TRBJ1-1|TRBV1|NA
CASSQTGRPMNTEAFF
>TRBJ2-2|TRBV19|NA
CASTPLERGLGGELFF
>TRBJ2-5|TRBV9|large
CASSVTLDRMGQETQYF
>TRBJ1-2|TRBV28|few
CATSDTIYGYTF
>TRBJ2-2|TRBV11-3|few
CASSSTGGLNTGELFF
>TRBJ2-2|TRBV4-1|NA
CASSQDRTGYAGELFF
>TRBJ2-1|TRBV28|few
CASRTGQGEQFF
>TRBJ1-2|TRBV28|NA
CASSSLGYGYTF
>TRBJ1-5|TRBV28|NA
CASTLRVVSQPQHF
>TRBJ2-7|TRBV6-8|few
CAVQPIGGSSEQYF
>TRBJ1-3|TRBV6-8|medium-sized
CASTDPGQRGNTIYF
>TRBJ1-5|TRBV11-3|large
CASSPGQGVNQPQHF
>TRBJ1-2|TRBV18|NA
CASSPLGGLGGYTF
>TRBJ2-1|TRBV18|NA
CASSPQSGYNEQFF
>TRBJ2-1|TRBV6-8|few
CASSYDRGNEQFF
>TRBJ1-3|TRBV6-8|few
CAVGAGLSGNTIYF
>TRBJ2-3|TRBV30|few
CAWSVLAGRTDTQYF
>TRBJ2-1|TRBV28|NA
CASTSPGFSGRVGEQFF
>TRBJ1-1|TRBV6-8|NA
CASSSGRGAMNTEAFF
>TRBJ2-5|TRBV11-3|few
CASSLDRGVGKTQYF
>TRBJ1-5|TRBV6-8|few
CASRPSGGTIGNQPQHF
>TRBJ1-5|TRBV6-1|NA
CASSEASEIQPQHF
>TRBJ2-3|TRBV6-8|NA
CASSGDRETDTQYF
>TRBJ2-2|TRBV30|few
CACRTSANTGELFF
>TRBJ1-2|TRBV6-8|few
CASSYESHGYGYTF
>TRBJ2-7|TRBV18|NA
CASSPPEKFGREQYF
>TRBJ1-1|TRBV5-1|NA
CASRSTPGQGNTEAFF